Listed here are 23 T cell receptor beta chains from one sample, sequenced in a study of CD8+ T cells in alopecia areata. Extracted RNA was reverse transcribed into cDNA, the sequencing template. Clones were sequenced by immunoSEQ multiplex PCR, and TCRdb holds only the in-frame ones, with some missing. The table includes hundreds of thousands of clones, over 45% detected once. Treatment described: oral pan-JAK inhibitor, 5-10 mg twice daily. Material: CD4+ T cells sorted from blood, obtained at week 24, from a patient treated with tofacitinib. These receptors were collected from a human donor with alopecia areata.

This clone was found once. The chain links TRBV30 to TRBJ1-1, with TRBD1 matching 7 bases. The length of the CDR3 is 13 residues. V lost 8 bases to trimming and J lost 1 base; unmatched junction nucleotides: 7. Germline CDR1 GTSNPN, CDR2 SVGIG (reference sequence). Here the CDR3 DNA reads TGTGCCCGTTCGGGACAGACGAACACTGAAGCTTTCTTT. This gives the protein CARSGQTNTEAFF.

This clone was counted a few times. CDR3: CASSPGQGYGYTF. The CDR3 coding sequence is TGTGCCAGCAGCCCGGGACAGGGGTATGGCTACACCTTC. The rearrangement joins TRBV28 to TRBJ1-2; 10 bases match TRBD1. The CDR3 totals 13 residues. Germline V gives CDR1 MDHEN, CDR2 SYDVKM. The V segment lost 6 bases and the J segment 5 bases; nucleotides outside the gene matches: 3.

This clone was recorded a few times. This sequence joins TRBV5-6 and TRBJ2-1, with TRBD2 as a possible D gene (5 bases). The V and J ends lost 1 base and 6 bases respectively, with 11 bases between them. Germline CDR1 SGHDT, CDR2 YYEEEE. The CDR3 totals 14 residues. CDR3 region: CASSLPDTSNEQFF. The CDR3 DNA follows: TGTGCCAGCAGCTTGCCCGACACTAGCAATGAGCAGTTCTTC.

Remarks on this clone: Other nucleotide sequences in the sample specify the same CDR3. The rearrangement joins TRBV10-3 to TRBJ1-5; 7 bases line up with TRBD1. V was clipped by 3 bases and J by 7 bases; unmatched bases: 6. This CDR3 region has 14 residues. CDR1 is ENHRY and CDR2 is SYGVKD in the germline V gene. The CDR3 loop reads CAISESQGDQPQHF. Written as DNA, the CDR3 is TGTGCCATCAGTGAAAGCCAGGGGGACCAGCCCCAGCATTTT.

This clone was seen a few times. J is TRBJ1-4 and V is TRBV10-3; 10 bases align to TRBD1. The CDR3 runs to 15 residues. The germline gives CDR1 ENHRY, CDR2 SYGVKD. V trimming: 3 bases; J trimming: 7 bases; junction bases outside the gene matches: 5. CDR3 DNA sequence: TGTGCCATCAGTGATGCGCGGGACAGGGGTGAAAAACTGTTTTTT. It yields the protein CAISDARDRGEKLFF.

The V gene is TRBV15, the J gene TRBJ2-5, with D possibly being TRBD1 or TRBD2 (5 bases each). V lost 0 bases, J lost 2 bases, and 10 bases lay in between. The CDR3 is 15 amino acids. CDR1 LNHNV and CDR2 YYDKDF come from the germline V gene (reference sequence). CDR3 region: CATSRDLGEQETQYF. The CDR3, as DNA: TGTGCCACCAGCAGAGATTTGGGGGAACAAGAGACCCAGTACTTC.

This clone appeared a few times. This chain links TRBV29-1 with TRBJ2-7, with D perhaps matching TRBD2 (5 bases). The germline CDR1 and CDR2 sequences are SQVTM and ANQGSEA. The CDR3 is 15 amino acids. V gave up 3 bases and J gave up 2 bases, with 17 bases separating them. The CDR3: CSVEGTRTEAYEQYF. The CDR3 DNA reads TGCAGCGTTGAGGGAACCAGGACGGAGGCCTACGAGCAGTACTTC.

This clone appeared a few times. The V call is TRBV7-8, the J call TRBJ2-5; maybe TRBD2 (6 bases). Looked up from germline, CDR1 is SGHVS and CDR2 is FQNEAQ. Deletions cut 5 bases from V and 10 bases from J, with 11 bases between. The CDR3 is 11 residues long. In nucleotides, the CDR3 is TGTGCCAGCAGCCCGTTGGAGGGCCAGTACTTC. This sequence encodes CASSPLEGQYF.

This chain uses TRBV7-2 with TRBJ2-1; 10 nucleotides align to TRBD1. In germline, CDR1 is SGHTA, CDR2 FQGNSA. The V gene end was trimmed by 5 bases and the J gene end by 2 bases; junction bases not matched to a gene: 3. The CDR3 has 15 residues. This CDR3 reads CASSVGTGAYNEQFF. For the CDR3, the DNA is TGTGCCAGCAGCGTCGGGACAGGGGCCTACAATGAGCAGTTCTTC.

The chain has TRBV18 and TRBJ1-1, with 7 bases lining up with TRBD1. CDR3 length: 15 amino acids. Per germline, CDR1 KGHSH and CDR2 LQKENI. After removal of 7 bases from V and 6 bases from J, the junction contained 14 bases not matched to a gene. CDR3 protein: CASFEQPQGVAEAFF. CDR3 coding DNA: TGTGCCAGCTTCGAACAGCCCCAGGGGGTTGCTGAAGCTTTCTTT.

The chain joins TRBV11-1 to TRBJ2-1; D unresolved. The CDR3 is 16 amino acids. Per germline, CDR1 SGHAT and CDR2 FQDESV (reference sequence). Trimming removed 5 bases from V and 2 bases from J, with 16 bases in between. CDR3 protein: CASSPTFDPTYNEQFF. CDR3 in DNA: TGTGCCAGCAGCCCCACCTTCGATCCAACCTACAATGAGCAGTTCTTC. The full variable domain, with the rest looked up from reference TRBV11-1 and TRBJ2-1, is EAEVAQSPRYKITEKSQAVAFWCDPISGHATLYWYRQILGQGPELLVQFQDESVVDDSQLPKDRFSAERLKGVDSTLKIQPAELGDSAMYLCASSPTFDPTYNEQFFGPGTRLTVL.

The sample holds a few counts of this clone. The V and J genes are TRBV9 and TRBJ2-3; maybe TRBD2 (6 bases). V was clipped by 0 bases and J by 4 bases, with 6 bases between them. Germline V gene data show CDR1 as SGDLS and CDR2 as YYNGEE. The CDR3 has 13 amino acids. In DNA form, the CDR3 reads TGTGCCAGCAGCGTAGGGAGGGCAGATACGCAGTATTTT. It is translated as CASSVGRADTQYF.

Only one count was recorded for this clone. This chain uses TRBV11-2 with TRBJ2-7; D call uncertain. The CDR3 is 15 amino acids. The V gene's germline CDR1 is SGHAT and CDR2 FQNNGV. V lost 4 bases, J lost 4 bases, and 17 bases lay in between. This CDR3 is CASSYFPGADYEQYF. The CDR3 nucleotides are TGTGCCAGCAGCTACTTCCCCGGTGCGGATTACGAGCAGTACTTC.

The gene calls are TRBV29-1 and TRBJ2-1; TRBD2 matches at 15 bases. This CDR3 has 18 residues. The ends lost 6 bases at V and 0 bases at J; junction bases unmatched: 9. Germline V gene lookup returns CDR1 SQVTM and CDR2 ANQGSEA. The CDR3 region is CSVLGTSGGLSSYNEQFF. CDR3 nucleotides: TGCAGCGTGCTCGGGACTAGCGGGGGGTTAAGCTCCTACAATGAGCAGTTCTTC.

The gene calls are TRBV30 and TRBJ2-1, with D perhaps matching TRBD2 (6 bases). The CDR3 is 15 amino acids. V was pared by 3 bases and J by 5 bases, with 17 bases between. Germline loops: CDR1 GTSNPN, CDR2 SVGIG (reference sequence). As DNA, the CDR3 is TGTGCCTGGAGCTCCCGGGGAGGAGGCCACAATGAGCAGTTCTTC. Its protein is CAWSSRGGGHNEQFF.

This clone has a handful of counts. Additional DNA sequences in this sample encode the identical CDR3. V gene TRBV29-1 combines with J gene TRBJ2-3; either TRBD1 or TRBD2 may fit D (5 bases each). Germline lookup yields CDR1 SQVTM and CDR2 ANQGSEA. The CDR3 totals 12 residues. V lost 7 bases to trimming and J lost 3 bases, with 11 bases between them. The CDR3 protein is CSAGTGTDTQYF. CDR3 bases: TGCAGCGCTGGGACCGGGACAGATACGCAGTATTTT.

The chain carries TRBV7-9 and TRBJ1-2; 9 nucleotides agree with TRBD1. V dropped 7 bases and J dropped 0; count of bases not matched to a gene: 9. In germline, CDR1 is SEHNR, CDR2 FQNEAQ (reference sequence). This CDR3 has 16 residues. CDR3 bases: TGTGCCAGCACTCCGGGACAGGGTGCATCTAACTATGGCTACACCTTC. Translation: CASTPGQGASNYGYTF.

The rearrangement uses TRBV6-5 and TRBJ1-1; no firm D call. CDR1 MNHEY and CDR2 SVGAGI come from the germline V gene. The CDR3 extends over 14 amino acids. The V gene lost 7 bases and the J gene lost 3 bases, with 15 bases spanning the gap. The CDR3 sequence: CASKIPGRDTEAFF. The CDR3 coding sequence is TGTGCCAGCAAGATCCCGGGGAGGGACACTGAAGCTTTCTTT.

The chain links TRBV6-5 to TRBJ2-7, with D perhaps TRBD1 or TRBD2 (5 bases each). Germline V gene data show CDR1 as MNHEY and CDR2 as SVGAGI. This CDR3 has 12 residues. With 6 bases removed from V and 6 bases from J, the gap between germline ends came to 12 bases. The CDR3 sequence: CASRRGSGEQYF. In nucleotides, the CDR3 is TGTGCCAGCAGGAGGGGTTCGGGCGAGCAGTACTTC.

The chain carries TRBV4-1 and TRBJ2-7; 10 nucleotides line up with TRBD1. V was clipped by 6 bases and J by 3 bases; unmatched bases: 5. CDR1 and CDR2 (germline): MGHRA, YSYEKL. The CDR3 covers 14 residues. The CDR3 sequence: CASSLGQGGYEQYF. In nucleotides, the CDR3 is TGCGCCAGCAGTCTTGGACAGGGGGGCTACGAGCAGTACTTC.

This chain links TRBV30 with TRBJ1-3; D call uncertain. CDR1 is GTSNPN and CDR2 is SVGIG in the germline V gene (reference sequence). Between the trimmed V and J ends, which lost 0 bases and 8 bases, there was a span of 5 bases. This CDR3 is 11 amino acids long. The CDR3 DNA reads as TGTGCCTGGAGTGTCGGAGACACCATATATTTT. The encoded protein is CAWSVGDTIYF.

This clone was observed a handful of times. The chain links TRBV10-3 to TRBJ2-2; TRBD1 aligns across 7 bases. The germline gives CDR1 ENHRY, CDR2 SYGVKD. The CDR3 covers 17 residues. The V and J ends lost 4 bases and 3 bases, in that order; junction bases with no gene match: 11. The CDR3 DNA is TGTGCCATCAGTGCCTCCCCGGGACAGAATTACACCGGGGAGCTGTTTTTT. Translated, it gives CAISASPGQNYTGELFF.

This chain links TRBV4-1 with TRBJ2-5; D is perhaps TRBD2 (5 bases). The CDR3 is 16 residues long. Trimming shortened V by 4 bases and J by 5 bases, and 20 bases separated the two germline ends. Germline V gene sequence: CDR1 MGHRA, CDR2 YSYEKL. CDR3 sequence reads: CASSPSAVITRETQYF. CDR3 in DNA: TGCGCCAGCAGCCCCAGTGCGGTAATAACTAGGGAGACCCAGTACTTC.